This TCR beta chain stems from a study of T cell responses to AZD1222 COVID-19 vaccine. The study, taken as a whole, reports: Reports indicate that nearly half of spike-specific TCRs are directed at unmutated variant regions.

Note on this clone: Its specificity is unknown.

The protocol was immunoSEQ multiplex PCR, while the TCRdb copy is restricted to in-frame clones and leaves out a portion. The sample includes approximately 74,000 clones, about nine tenths seen only once; the top ten take roughly 2.7%. Sequenced material: peripheral blood, taken on day 0 of AZD1222 vaccination. This clonotype was obtained from an adult in good health.

CDR3 region: CASSLGGGGYTF. CDR3 DNA: TGTGCCAGCAGCTTAGGTGGGGGTGGCTACACCTTC. V gene TRBV11-2 combines with J gene TRBJ1-2, with a possible D match to TRBD1 (5 bases). This CDR3 spans 12 amino acids. Trimming left V 1 base short and J 7 bases short, with 7 bases between. The V gene's germline CDR1 is SGHAT and CDR2 FQNNGV.